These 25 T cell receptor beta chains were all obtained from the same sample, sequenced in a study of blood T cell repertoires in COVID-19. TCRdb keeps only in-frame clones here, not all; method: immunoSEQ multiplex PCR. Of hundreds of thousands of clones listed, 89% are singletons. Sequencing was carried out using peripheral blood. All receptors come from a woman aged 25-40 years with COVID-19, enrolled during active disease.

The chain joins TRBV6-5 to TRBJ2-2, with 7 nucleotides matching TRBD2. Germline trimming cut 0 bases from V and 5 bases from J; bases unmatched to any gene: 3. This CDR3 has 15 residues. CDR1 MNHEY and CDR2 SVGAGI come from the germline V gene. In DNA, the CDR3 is TGTGCCAGCAGTTACTCTAACGGGAGGACCGGGGAGCTGTTTTTT. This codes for CASSYSNGRTGELFF.

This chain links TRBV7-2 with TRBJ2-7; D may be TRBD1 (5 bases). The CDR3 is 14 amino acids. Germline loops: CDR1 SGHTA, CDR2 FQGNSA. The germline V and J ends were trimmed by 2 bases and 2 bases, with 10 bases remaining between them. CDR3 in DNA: TGTGCCAGCAGCTTAAGTGACAGAGCCTACGAGCAGTACTTC. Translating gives CASSLSDRAYEQYF.

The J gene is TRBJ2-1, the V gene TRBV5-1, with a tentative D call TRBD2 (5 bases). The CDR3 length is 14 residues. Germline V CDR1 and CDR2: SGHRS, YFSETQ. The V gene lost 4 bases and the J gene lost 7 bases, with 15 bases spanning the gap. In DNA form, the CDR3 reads TGCGCCAGCAGCCCCTGGAGGCACGGGAATGAGCAGTTCTTC. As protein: CASSPWRHGNEQFF.

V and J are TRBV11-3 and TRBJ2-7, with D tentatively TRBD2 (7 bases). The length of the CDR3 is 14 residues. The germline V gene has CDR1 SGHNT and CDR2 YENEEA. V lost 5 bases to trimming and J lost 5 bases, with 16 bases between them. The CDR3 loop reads CASSPTAGADEQYF. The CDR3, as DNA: TGTGCCAGCAGCCCGACGGCGGGGGCCGACGAGCAGTACTTC.

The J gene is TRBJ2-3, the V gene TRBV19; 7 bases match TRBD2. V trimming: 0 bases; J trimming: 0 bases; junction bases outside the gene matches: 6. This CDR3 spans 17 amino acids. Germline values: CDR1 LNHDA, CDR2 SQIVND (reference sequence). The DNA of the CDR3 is TGTGCCAGTAGTATAGATGGTCGCGGGAGTAGCACAGATACGCAGTATTTT. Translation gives CASSIDGRGSSTDTQYF.

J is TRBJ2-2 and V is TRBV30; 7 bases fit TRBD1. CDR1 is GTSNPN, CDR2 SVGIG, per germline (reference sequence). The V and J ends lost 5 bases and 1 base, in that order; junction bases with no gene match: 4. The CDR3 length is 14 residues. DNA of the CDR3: TGTGCCTGGCGACAGGGTTGGAACACCGGGGAGCTGTTTTTT. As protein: CAWRQGWNTGELFF.

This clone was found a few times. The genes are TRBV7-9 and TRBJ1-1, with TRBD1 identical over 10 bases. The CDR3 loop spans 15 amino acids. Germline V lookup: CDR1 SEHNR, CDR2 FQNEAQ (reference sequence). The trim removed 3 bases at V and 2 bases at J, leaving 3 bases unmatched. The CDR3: CASSFGQGVNTEAFF. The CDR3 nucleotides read TGTGCCAGCAGCTTTGGACAGGGGGTCAACACTGAAGCTTTCTTT.

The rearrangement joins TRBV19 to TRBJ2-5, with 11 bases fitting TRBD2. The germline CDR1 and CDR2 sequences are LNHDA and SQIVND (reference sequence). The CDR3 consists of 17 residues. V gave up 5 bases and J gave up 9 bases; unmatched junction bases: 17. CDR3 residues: CASSSTGGTSGSGAQYF. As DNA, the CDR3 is TGTGCCAGTAGTTCAACGGGGGGGACTAGCGGTTCCGGGGCCCAGTACTTC. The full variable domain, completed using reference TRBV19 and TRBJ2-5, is DGGITQSPKYLFRKEGQNVTLSCEQNLNHDAMYWYRQDPGQGLRLIYYSQIVNDFQKGDIAEGYSVSREKKESFPLTVTSAQKNPTAFYLCASSSTGGTSGSGAQYFGPGTRLLVL.

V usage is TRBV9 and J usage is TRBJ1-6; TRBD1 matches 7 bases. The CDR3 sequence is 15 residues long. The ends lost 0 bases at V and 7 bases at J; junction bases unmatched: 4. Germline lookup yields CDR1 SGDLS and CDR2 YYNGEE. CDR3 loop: CASSVEGGLNSPLHF. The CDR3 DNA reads TGTGCCAGCAGCGTAGAAGGGGGCCTAAATTCACCCCTCCACTTT. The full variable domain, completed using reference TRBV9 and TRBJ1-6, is DSGVTQTPKHLITATGQRVTLRCSPRSGDLSVYWYQQSLDQGLQFLIQYYNGEERAKGNILERFSAQQFPDLHSELNLSSLELGDSALYFCASSVEGGLNSPLHFGNGTRLTVT.

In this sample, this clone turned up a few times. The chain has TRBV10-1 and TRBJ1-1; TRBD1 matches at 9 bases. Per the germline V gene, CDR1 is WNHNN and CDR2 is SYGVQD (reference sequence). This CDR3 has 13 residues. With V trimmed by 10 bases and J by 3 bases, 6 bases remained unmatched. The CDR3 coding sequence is TGCGCCACCAGGCGGGACAGGGACACTGAAGCTTTCTTT. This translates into CATRRDRDTEAFF.

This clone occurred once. CDR3 in amino acids: CASSLGQGGTQPQHF. Written as DNA, the CDR3 is TGTGCCAGCAGCTTAGGCCAGGGAGGCACTCAGCCCCAGCATTTT. This chain joins TRBV7-2 and TRBJ1-5, with D tentatively TRBD1 (5 bases). The germline gives CDR1 SGHTA, CDR2 FQGNSA. This CDR3 contains 15 residues. V was trimmed by 1 base and J by 6 bases, leaving 13 bases between them.

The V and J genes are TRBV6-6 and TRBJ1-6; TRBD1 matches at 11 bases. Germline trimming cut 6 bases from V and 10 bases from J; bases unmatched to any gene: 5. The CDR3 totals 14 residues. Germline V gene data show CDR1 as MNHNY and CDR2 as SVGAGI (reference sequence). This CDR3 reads CASRSGQGASPLHF. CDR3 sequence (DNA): TGTGCCAGCAGATCCGGACAGGGGGCATCACCCCTCCACTTT.

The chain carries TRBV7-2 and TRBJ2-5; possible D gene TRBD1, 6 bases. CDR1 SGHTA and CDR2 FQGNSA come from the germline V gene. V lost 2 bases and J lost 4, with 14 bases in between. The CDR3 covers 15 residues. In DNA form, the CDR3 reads TGTGCCAGCAGCTTACAGCGTACCAGGGGAGAGACCCAGTACTTC. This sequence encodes CASSLQRTRGETQYF.

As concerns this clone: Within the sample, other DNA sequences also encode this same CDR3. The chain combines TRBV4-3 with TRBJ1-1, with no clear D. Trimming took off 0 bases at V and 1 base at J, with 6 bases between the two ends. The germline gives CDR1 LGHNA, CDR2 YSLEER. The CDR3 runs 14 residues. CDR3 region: CASSQDSRNTEAFF. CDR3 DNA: TGCGCCAGCAGCCAAGATTCCAGGAACACTGAAGCTTTCTTT.

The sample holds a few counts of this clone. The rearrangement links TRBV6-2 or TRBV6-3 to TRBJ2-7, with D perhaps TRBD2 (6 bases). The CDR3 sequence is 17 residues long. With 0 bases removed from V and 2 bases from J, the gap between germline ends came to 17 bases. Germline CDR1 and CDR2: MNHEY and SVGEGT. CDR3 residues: CASSYSARTIRTYEQYF. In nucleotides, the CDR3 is TGTGCCAGCAGTTACTCGGCCCGGACTATCCGGACCTACGAGCAGTACTTC.

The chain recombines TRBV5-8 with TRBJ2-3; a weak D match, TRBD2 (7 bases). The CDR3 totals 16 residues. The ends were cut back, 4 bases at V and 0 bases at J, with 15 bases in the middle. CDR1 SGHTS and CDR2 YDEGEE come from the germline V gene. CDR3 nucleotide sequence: TGTGCCAGCAGCCCTAGGGGGAGGGAAAGCACAGATACGCAGTATTTT. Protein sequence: CASSPRGRESTDTQYF.

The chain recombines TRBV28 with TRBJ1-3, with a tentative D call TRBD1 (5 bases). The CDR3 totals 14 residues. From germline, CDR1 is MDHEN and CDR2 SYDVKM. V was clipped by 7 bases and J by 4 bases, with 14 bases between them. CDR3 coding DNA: TGTGCCAGCACACTCCCGGGACTCGGAAACACCATATATTTT. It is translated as CASTLPGLGNTIYF.

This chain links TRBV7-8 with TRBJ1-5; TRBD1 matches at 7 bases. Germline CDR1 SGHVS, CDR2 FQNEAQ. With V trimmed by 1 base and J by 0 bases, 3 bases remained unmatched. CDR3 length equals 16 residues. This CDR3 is CASSLEGTVSNQPQHF. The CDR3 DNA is TGTGCCAGCAGCTTAGAAGGGACAGTTAGCAATCAGCCCCAGCATTTT.

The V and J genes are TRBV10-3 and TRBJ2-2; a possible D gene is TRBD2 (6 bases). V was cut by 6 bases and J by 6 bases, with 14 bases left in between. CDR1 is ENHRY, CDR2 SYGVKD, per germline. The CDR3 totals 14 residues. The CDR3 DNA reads TGTGCCATCAGATGGGACTTCGTCGCCGGGGAGCTGTTTTTT. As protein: CAIRWDFVAGELFF.

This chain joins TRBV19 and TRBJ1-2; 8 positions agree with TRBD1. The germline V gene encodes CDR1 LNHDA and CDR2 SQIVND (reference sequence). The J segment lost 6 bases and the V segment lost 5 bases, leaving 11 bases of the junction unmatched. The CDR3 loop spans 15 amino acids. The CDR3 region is CASSYQGAGVHGYTF. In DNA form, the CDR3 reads TGTGCCAGTAGTTATCAGGGGGCAGGGGTGCATGGCTACACCTTC.

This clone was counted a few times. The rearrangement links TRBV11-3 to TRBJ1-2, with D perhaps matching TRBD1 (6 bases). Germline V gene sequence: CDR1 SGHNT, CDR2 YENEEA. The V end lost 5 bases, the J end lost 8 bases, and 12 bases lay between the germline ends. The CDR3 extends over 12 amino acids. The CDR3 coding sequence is TGTGCCAGCAGCGGGACATCCCGGGGCTACACCTTC. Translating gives CASSGTSRGYTF.

The CDR3 DNA is TGTGCCAGCTTAAGACTAGCGGAGAACACCGGGGAGCTGTTTTTT. This translates into CASLRLAENTGELFF. V usage is TRBV7-8 and J usage is TRBJ2-2, with TRBD2 matching 9 bases. This CDR3 is built from 15 residues. Looked up from germline, CDR1 is SGHVS and CDR2 is FQNEAQ. V dropped 8 bases and J dropped 1; count of bases not matched to a gene: 5. Filled out from reference TRBV7-8 and TRBJ2-2, the complete variable domain reads GAGVSQSPRYKVAKRGQDVALRCDPISGHVSLFWYQQALGQGPEFLTYFQNEAQLDKSGLPSDRFFAERPEGSVSTLKIQRTQQEDSAVYLCASLRLAENTGELFFGEGSRLTVL.

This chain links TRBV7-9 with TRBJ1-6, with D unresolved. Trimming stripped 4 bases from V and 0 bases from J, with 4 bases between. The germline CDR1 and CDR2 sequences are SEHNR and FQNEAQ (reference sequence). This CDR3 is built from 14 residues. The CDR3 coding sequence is TGTGCCAGCAGCTCGAGCTCCTATAATTCACCCCTCCACTTT. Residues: CASSSSSYNSPLHF. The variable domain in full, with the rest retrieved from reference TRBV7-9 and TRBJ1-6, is DTGVSQNPRHKITKRGQNVTFRCDPISEHNRLYWYRQTLGQGPEFLTYFQNEAQLEKSRLLSDRFSAERPKGSFSTLEIQRTEQGDSAMYLCASSSSSYNSPLHFGNGTRLTVT.

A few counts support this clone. CDR3 protein: CASSLAGGWATEAFF. CDR3 nucleotide sequence: TGCGCCAGCAGCTTGGCAGGGGGCTGGGCCACTGAAGCTTTCTTT. The rearrangement uses TRBV5-1 and TRBJ1-1, with TRBD1 identical over 8 bases. In germline, CDR1 is SGHRS, CDR2 YFSETQ. The CDR3 extends over 15 amino acids. Losses at the gene ends were 0 bases for V and 4 bases for J; bases not matched to a gene: 5.

The DNA of the CDR3 is TGCGCCAGCAGCCAAGTGCCTCGGGGGAGCTACGAGCAGTACTTC. This codes for CASSQVPRGSYEQYF. The gene calls are TRBV4-1 and TRBJ2-7; a weak D match, TRBD2 (6 bases). The CDR3 covers 15 residues. V gave up 1 base and J gave up 3 bases, with 13 bases separating them. Per germline, CDR1 MGHRA and CDR2 YSYEKL.